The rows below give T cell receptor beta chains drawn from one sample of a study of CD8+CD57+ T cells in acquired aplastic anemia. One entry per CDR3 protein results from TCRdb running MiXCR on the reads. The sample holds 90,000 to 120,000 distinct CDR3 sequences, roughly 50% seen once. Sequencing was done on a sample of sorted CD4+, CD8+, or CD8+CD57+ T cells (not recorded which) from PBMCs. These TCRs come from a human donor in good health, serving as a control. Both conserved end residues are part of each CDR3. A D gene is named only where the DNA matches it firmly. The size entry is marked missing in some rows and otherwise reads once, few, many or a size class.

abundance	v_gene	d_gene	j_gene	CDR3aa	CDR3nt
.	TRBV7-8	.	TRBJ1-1	CASSRRAGHTEAFF	TGTGCCAGCAGCCGCAGGGCGGGGCACACTGAAGCTTTCTTT
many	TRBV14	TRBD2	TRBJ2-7	CASSQRLAGDYEQYF	TGTGCCAGCAGCCAGAGACTAGCGGGTGACTACGAGCAGTACTTC
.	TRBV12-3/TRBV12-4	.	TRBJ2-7	CASSYSLTGTYEQYF	TGTGCCAGCAGTTACTCCCTTACAGGGACCTACGAGCAGTACTTC
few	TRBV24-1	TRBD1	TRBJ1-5	CATSDGTDREIVGNQPQHF	TGTGCCACCAGTGACGGGACGGACAGGGAGATTGTAGGCAATCAGCCCCAGCATTTT
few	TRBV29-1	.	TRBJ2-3	CSVDRPQGTDTQYF	TGCAGCGTGGACCGACCCCAGGGAACGGATACGCAGTATTTT
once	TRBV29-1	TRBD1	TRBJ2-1	CSVGTGVNEQFF	TGCAGTGTAGGGACAGGGGTCAATGAGCAGTTCTTC
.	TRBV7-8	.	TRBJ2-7	CASSYESRSYEQYF	TGTGCCAGCAGCTACGAGAGCCGCTCCTACGAGCAGTACTTC
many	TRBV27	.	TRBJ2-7	CASSTTGSSSYEQYF	TGTGCCAGCAGTACGACAGGATCGAGCTCCTACGAGCAGTACTTC
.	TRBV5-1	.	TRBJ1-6	CASSLASGLNSPLHF	TGCGCCAGCAGCTTGGCTTCCGGGTTAAATTCACCCCTCCACTTT
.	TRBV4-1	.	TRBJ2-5	CASSQDLGAQETQYF	TGCGCCAGCAGCCAAGATCTAGGGGCACAAGAGACCCAGTACTTC
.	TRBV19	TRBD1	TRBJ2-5	CASSFSGTAQETQYF	TGTGCCAGTAGTTTCTCCGGGACAGCACAAGAGACCCAGTACTTC
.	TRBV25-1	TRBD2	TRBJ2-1	CASSEQLAGGYNEQFF	TGCGCCAGCAGTGAACAACTAGCGGGGGGGTACAATGAGCAGTTCTTC
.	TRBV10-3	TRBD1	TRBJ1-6	CAISATGGHNSPLHF	TGTGCCATCAGTGCTACAGGGGGACATAATTCACCCCTCCACTTT
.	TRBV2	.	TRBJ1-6	CASRDPRSPLHF	TGTGCCAGCAGAGATCCAAGGTCACCCCTCCACTTT
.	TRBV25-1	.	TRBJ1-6	CASSGGGANSPLHF	TGCGCCAGCAGCGGTGGGGGAGCTAATTCACCCCTCCACTTT
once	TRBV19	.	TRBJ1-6	CASISTGGSPLHF	TGTGCCAGTATCTCTACCGGGGGTTCACCCCTCCACTTT
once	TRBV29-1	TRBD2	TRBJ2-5	CSVEKAGAETQYF	TGCAGCGTTGAAAAAGCGGGGGCCGAGACCCAGTACTTC
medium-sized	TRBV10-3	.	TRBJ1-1	CAISDVVGSTEAFF	TGTGCCATCAGTGATGTGGTCGGATCCACTGAAGCTTTCTTT
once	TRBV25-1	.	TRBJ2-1	CASSPTLFNGQFF	TGTGCCAGCAGCCCCACCCTTTTCAATGGGCAGTTCTTC
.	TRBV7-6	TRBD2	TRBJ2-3	CASSRLTGGDTQYF	TGTGCCAGCAGCCGCCTAACGGGGGGGGATACGCAGTATTTT
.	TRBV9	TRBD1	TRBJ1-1	CASSGQGKGTEAFF	TGTGCCAGCAGCGGACAGGGGAAAGGCACTGAAGCTTTCTTT
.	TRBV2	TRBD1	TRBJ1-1	CASKGEGQAHEAFF	TGTGCCAGCAAGGGGGAGGGACAGGCCCATGAAGCTTTCTTT
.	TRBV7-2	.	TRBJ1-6	CASGGVKNSPLHF	TGTGCCAGCGGGGGGGTGAAAAATTCACCCCTCCACTTT
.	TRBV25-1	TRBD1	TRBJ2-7	CASSGRGQGYEQYF	TGTGCCAGCAGTGGGCGGGGACAGGGTTACGAGCAGTACTTC
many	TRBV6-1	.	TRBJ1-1	CASSVQGIGTEAFF	TGTGCCAGCAGCGTTCAGGGGATAGGCACTGAAGCTTTCTTT
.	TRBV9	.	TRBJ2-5	CASSVGTLQETQYF	TGTGCCAGCAGCGTAGGGACGCTCCAAGAGACCCAGTACTTC
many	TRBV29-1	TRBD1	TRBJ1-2	CSVTPGTGGKGYTF	TGCAGCGTCACCCCCGGGACAGGGGGCAAGGGCTACACCTTC
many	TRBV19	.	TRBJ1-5	CASSISIYSNQPQHF	TGTGCCAGTAGTATTTCTATTTATAGCAATCAGCCCCAGCATTTT
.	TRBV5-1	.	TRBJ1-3	CASSLESLPDTIYF	TGCGCCAGCAGCTTGGAGTCACTGCCGGACACCATATATTTT
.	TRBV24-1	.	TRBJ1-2	CATSEAVGRGDNYGYTF	TGTGCCACCAGTGAAGCGGTGGGCAGGGGTGATAACTATGGCTACACCTTC
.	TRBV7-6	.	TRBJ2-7	CASSQFQEPTYEQYF	TGTGCCAGCAGCCAATTCCAGGAACCCACCTACGAGCAGTACTTC
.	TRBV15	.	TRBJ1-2	CATSRDNKRTANYGYTF	TGTGCCACCAGCAGAGATAATAAACGGACGGCTAACTATGGCTACACCTTC
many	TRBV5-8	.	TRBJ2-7	CASSFRESYEQYF	TGTGCCAGCAGCTTTCGTGAATCCTACGAGCAGTACTTC